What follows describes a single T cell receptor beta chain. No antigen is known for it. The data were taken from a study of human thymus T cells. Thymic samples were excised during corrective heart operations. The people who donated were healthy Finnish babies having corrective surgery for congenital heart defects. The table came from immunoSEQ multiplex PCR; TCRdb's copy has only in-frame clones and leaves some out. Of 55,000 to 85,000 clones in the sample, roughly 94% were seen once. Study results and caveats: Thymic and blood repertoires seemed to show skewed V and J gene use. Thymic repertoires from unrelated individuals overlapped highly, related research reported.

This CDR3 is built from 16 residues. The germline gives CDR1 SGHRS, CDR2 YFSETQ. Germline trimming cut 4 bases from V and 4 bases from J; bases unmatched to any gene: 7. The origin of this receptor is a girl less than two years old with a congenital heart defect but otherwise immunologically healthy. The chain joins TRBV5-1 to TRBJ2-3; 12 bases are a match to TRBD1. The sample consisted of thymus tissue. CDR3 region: CASSNTGTGGPDTQYF. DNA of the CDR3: TGCGCCAGCAGCAACACCGGGACAGGGGGCCCAGATACGCAGTATTTT.